The 26 T cell receptor beta chains below come from one sample, sequenced in a study of breast tumors, draining lymph nodes, adjacent tissues. Axillary draining lymph nodes of breast cancer patients supplied the node samples. TCRdb redid the calling of the multiplex PCR reads with MiXCR, one entry per CDR3 protein. The table lists 150,000 to 200,000 distinct CDR3 sequences, 31% of them singletons, with approximately 4.5% in the top ten. Specimen: axillary lymph node tissue. These receptors all come from a female donor with breast cancer. Some clones in this sample may be carry-over from other donors' samples.

This clonotype turned up a few times. The chain couples TRBV5-5 to TRBJ2-6, with D unresolved. Germline CDR1 and CDR2: SGHKS and YYEKEE (reference sequence). V was cut by 4 bases and J by 3 bases, with 11 bases left in between. The CDR3 extends over 15 amino acids. CDR3 loop: CASSARFGGANVLTF. The CDR3 DNA reads TGTGCCAGCAGCGCACGGTTTGGTGGGGCCAACGTCCTGACTTTC.

This clonotype was seen ten or more times. The chain uses TRBV20-1 and TRBJ2-2; 11 bases agree with TRBD2. Germline CDR1 and CDR2: DFQATT and SNEGSKA (reference sequence). The CDR3 totals 17 residues. After removal of 2 bases from V and 6 bases from J, the junction contained 11 bases not matched to a gene. This chain's CDR3 is CSARLVRGLAEAGELFF. The CDR3 DNA reads TGCAGTGCTAGACTCGTACGGGGACTAGCGGAGGCCGGGGAGCTGTTTTTT.

The chain uses TRBV20-1 and TRBJ1-5; 7 nucleotides agree with TRBD1. Germline CDR1 reads DFQATT; CDR2 reads SNEGSKA (reference sequence). J was trimmed by 1 base and V by 6 bases; bases with no gene match: 12. CDR3 length equals 16 residues. CDR3 sequence (DNA): TGCAGTGCCGCATCGGGGACAGAGGCGAGCAATCAGCCCCAGCATTTT. Translation: CSAASGTEASNQPQHF.

A single count supports this clonotype. One junction end does not reproduce the germline sequence, and a read error may be involved. The chain recombines TRBV5-1 with TRBJ1-6; D gene uncertain. CDR3 length: 14 amino acids. The germline V gene has CDR1 SGHRS and CDR2 YFSETQ. CDR3 sequence (DNA): TGTGCCGGCAGCGTAGGACGAGATAATTCCCCCCTCCACTTT. This sequence encodes CAGSVGRDNSPLHF.

This clonotype was recorded many times. V is TRBV20-1 and J is TRBJ2-1, with D perhaps TRBD2 (5 bases). Per the germline V gene, CDR1 is DFQATT and CDR2 is SNEGSKA (reference sequence). CDR3 length: 12 amino acids. Trimming left V 6 bases short and J 4 bases short, with 10 bases between. CDR3 nucleotide sequence: TGCAGTGCCGAGGGCACATACAATGAGCAGTTCTTC. This codes for CSAEGTYNEQFF.

This clonotype was detected many times. This chain uses TRBV10-3 with TRBJ2-1; tentatively, D is TRBD1 (5 bases). The V gene lost 3 bases and the J gene lost 8 bases, with 8 bases spanning the gap. CDR1 and CDR2 from the germline V gene are ENHRY and SYGVKD. CDR3 length equals 12 residues. CDR3 loop: CAISDGADEQFF. CDR3 coding DNA: TGTGCCATCAGTGATGGGGCCGATGAGCAGTTCTTC.

Note on this clonotype: A read error may be the cause here, since a much bigger clone is one base away. V usage is TRBV5-4 and J usage is TRBJ2-7; D is perhaps TRBD2 (5 bases). The CDR3 spans 13 residues. Germline CDR1 and CDR2: SGHNT and YYREEE (reference sequence). CDR3 sequence reads: CASSLAFSDEQCF. The CDR3 DNA follows: TGTGCCAGCAGCTTGGCCTTTAGCGACGAGCAGTGCTTC.

This clonotype was recorded many times. This chain uses TRBV7-6 with TRBJ2-1, with TRBD2 matching 8 bases. This CDR3 comprises 16 residues. Per the germline V gene, CDR1 is SGHVS and CDR2 is FNYEAQ. V trimming: 0 bases; J trimming: 2 bases; junction bases outside the gene matches: 3. CDR3 sequence reads: CASSLALRGAYNEQFF. CDR3 coding DNA: TGTGCCAGCAGCTTAGCGTTGCGGGGGGCCTACAATGAGCAGTTCTTC.

Written as DNA, the CDR3 is TGCGCCAGCAGCTTGGAGGCTGGGCGGAGGGGGGAAAAACTGTTTTTT. Protein product: CASSLEAGRRGEKLFF. J is TRBJ1-4 and V is TRBV5-1; possibly TRBD1 for D (6 bases). The V gene lost 0 bases and the J gene lost 8 bases, with 17 bases spanning the gap. The CDR3 totals 16 residues. Germline CDR1 and CDR2: SGHRS and YFSETQ.

This clonotype was counted at least ten times. V is TRBV24-1 and J is TRBJ1-2; D gene unclear. The ends were cut back, 9 bases at V and 1 base at J, with 8 bases in the middle. This CDR3 comprises 12 residues. From germline, CDR1 is KGHDR and CDR2 SFDVKD. This chain's CDR3 is CATSTHNYGYTF. CDR3 nucleotide sequence: TGTGCCACCTCTACCCATAACTATGGCTACACCTTC.

This clonotype was seen repeatedly, ten times or more. A much larger clone is a single base away; this may be a read error. The CDR3 DNA sequence: TGTGCCACCAGTGATTCTTCCCGGGGCCCCGGACAGGGCGAAGAGACCCAGCACTTC. It translates to CATSDSSRGPGQGEETQHF. The genes are TRBV24-1 and TRBJ2-5; 8 positions match TRBD1. Per the germline V gene, CDR1 is KGHDR and CDR2 is SFDVKD. The CDR3 extends over 19 amino acids.

This clonotype has only a few counts. The genes are TRBV6-6 and TRBJ2-1, with 7 bases identical to TRBD2. The J segment lost 2 bases and the V segment lost 2 bases, leaving 6 bases of the junction unmatched. CDR1 is MNHNY, CDR2 SVGAGI, per germline (reference sequence). The CDR3 runs to 16 residues. CDR3 amino acids: CASSYLGGGPYNEQFF. The CDR3 region has the DNA TGTGCCAGCAGTTACCTGGGGGGGGGACCCTACAATGAGCAGTTCTTC.

This clonotype came up many times. This chain joins TRBV30 and TRBJ2-1, with a tentative D call TRBD1 (5 bases). In germline, CDR1 is GTSNPN, CDR2 SVGIG (reference sequence). This CDR3 region has 13 residues. The V end lost 0 bases, the J end lost 6 bases, and 9 bases lay between the germline ends. The CDR3 region is CAWSVARANEQFF. CDR3 DNA: TGTGCCTGGAGTGTGGCCAGGGCCAATGAGCAGTTCTTC.

Of note for this clonotype: A clone one base away is much larger, so this may be a read error. The chain uses TRBV9 and TRBJ2-5; D gene unclear. The CDR3 loop spans 15 amino acids. Germline V gives CDR1 SGDLS, CDR2 YYNGEE. The DNA of the CDR3 is TGTGCCAGCAGCGTAGAGGGCAGACTCCAAGAGGCCCAGTACTTC. Protein product: CASSVEGRLQEAQYF.

This clonotype appeared many times. The chain employs TRBV11-2 and TRBJ2-5; tentative D call: TRBD1 (6 bases). CDR1 is SGHAT and CDR2 is FQNNGV in the germline V gene. V lost 1 base to trimming and J lost 1 base, with 10 bases between them. The CDR3 is made up of 15 amino acids. The CDR3: CASSLVVRGQETQYF. In nucleotides, the CDR3 is TGTGCCAGCAGCTTAGTCGTCAGGGGCCAAGAGACCCAGTACTTC.

This clonotype was counted ten times or more. The chain carries TRBV28 and TRBJ2-7, with D uncertain. The germline V gene encodes CDR1 MDHEN and CDR2 SYDVKM. Trimming pared 5 bases from V and 0 bases from J, leaving 11 bases between. The CDR3 loop spans 14 amino acids. CDR3 nucleotides: TGTGCCAGCAGTCCTGGCAGTCTCTCCTACGAGCAGTACTTC. Translation gives CASSPGSLSYEQYF.

The genes are TRBV24-1 and TRBJ2-1; TRBD1 agrees at 8 bases. The CDR3 contains 15 residues. From germline, CDR1 is KGHDR and CDR2 SFDVKD. V was pared by 7 bases and J by 6 bases, with 10 bases of the junction left unmatched. The CDR3 sequence is CATSIPGTGPNEQFF. Here the CDR3 DNA reads TGTGCCACCAGCATCCCCGGGACAGGTCCCAATGAGCAGTTCTTC.

This clonotype was counted ten times or more. This chain uses TRBV20-1 with TRBJ1-2; 9 bases align to TRBD1. Per the germline V gene, CDR1 is DFQATT and CDR2 is SNEGSKA (reference sequence). The CDR3 is 14 amino acids. V was pared by 1 base and J by 5 bases, with 5 bases of the junction left unmatched. CDR3 DNA sequence: TGCAGTGCTAGAGGTCCAGGACAGGGGTATGGCTACACCTTC. Its protein product is CSARGPGQGYGYTF.

This clonotype was seen at least ten times. The junction does not match germline at one end; this may be a read error. The chain is built from TRBV20-1 and TRBJ2-7; D is undetermined. This CDR3 has 13 residues. Germline V gene data show CDR1 as DFQATT and CDR2 as SNEGSKA (reference sequence). The CDR3 DNA follows: TGCAGTGCCAGAGATCTATACTCAGGCGAGCAGTACTTC. Translating it yields CSARDLYSGEQYF.

The chain recombines TRBV6-2 or TRBV6-3 with TRBJ2-1; 10 bases map to TRBD2. This CDR3 is 15 amino acids long. The ends lost 2 bases at V and 4 bases at J; junction bases unmatched: 2. Germline lookup yields CDR1 MNHEY and CDR2 SVGEGT. CDR3 region: CASSYQREGYNEQFF. The CDR3 coding sequence is TGTGCCAGCAGTTACCAGCGGGAGGGGTACAATGAGCAGTTCTTC.

This clonotype has a count of ten or more. J is TRBJ1-6 and V is TRBV18, with D unclear. V lost 2 bases and J lost 7, with 9 bases in between. The CDR3 totals 14 residues. Germline-derived CDR1 and CDR2 are KGHSH and LQKENI. The CDR3 spells CASSPGVLNSPLHF. The CDR3, as DNA: TGTGCCAGCTCACCAGGGGTTCTGAATTCACCCCTCCACTTT. Full variable domain (missing parts from reference TRBV18 and TRBJ1-6): NAGVMQNPRHLVRRRGQEARLRCSPMKGHSHVYWYRQLPEEGLKFMVYLQKENIIDESGMPKERFSAEFPKEGPSILRIQQVVRGDSAAYFCASSPGVLNSPLHFGNGTRLTVT.

This clonotype was counted at least ten times. The V gene is TRBV6-5, the J gene TRBJ1-2, with D perhaps matching TRBD1 (6 bases). V lost 4 bases and J 4 bases, leaving 25 bases between the germline ends. Germline V CDR1 and CDR2: MNHEY, SVGAGI. The CDR3 length is 18 residues. The CDR3 protein is CASSWGQGPATLSYGYTF. DNA of the CDR3: TGTGCCAGCAGTTGGGGGCAGGGGCCGGCTACCCTAAGCTATGGCTACACCTTC.

This clonotype turned up a few times. A much larger clone differs from this one at a single base, so this may be a read error. The CDR3 spells CSSGGSGNTTYF. CDR3 coding DNA: TGCAGTTCAGGGGGCTCTGGAAACACCACATATTTT. The chain uses TRBV20-1 and TRBJ1-3, with TRBD1 matching 8 bases. The CDR3 length is 12 residues. Germline V CDR1 and CDR2: DFQATT, SNEGSKA (reference sequence).

The chain uses TRBV10-3 and TRBJ2-5; 11 nucleotides match TRBD1. Per germline, CDR1 ENHRY and CDR2 SYGVKD. Germline trimming cut 0 bases from V and 2 bases from J; bases unmatched to any gene: 5. The length of the CDR3 is 17 residues. The DNA for the CDR3 is TGTGCCATCAGTGAGTCAGGAGGGGACAGGGGGCAAGAGACCCAGTACTTC. Residues: CAISESGGDRGQETQYF.

This clonotype was recorded many times. The rearrangement links TRBV14 to TRBJ2-1; a weak D match, TRBD2 (6 bases). V was cut by 1 base and J by 9 bases, with 16 bases left in between. Per germline, CDR1 SGHDN and CDR2 FVKESK. The CDR3 consists of 15 residues. DNA for the CDR3: TGTGCCAGCAGCCAAGGGACGGGGGTGTTTTTTGAGCAGTTCTTC. Translated, it gives CASSQGTGVFFEQFF.

This clonotype came up many times. The chain combines TRBV5-5 with TRBJ2-1; 11 nucleotides line up with TRBD1. J lost 6 bases, V lost 4 bases, and 9 bases had no gene match. The CDR3 loop spans 16 amino acids. The germline V gene encodes CDR1 SGHKS and CDR2 YYEKEE (reference sequence). CDR3 protein: CASSMLGTGGGNEQFF. The CDR3 region has the DNA TGTGCCAGCAGCATGTTAGGGACAGGGGGAGGCAATGAGCAGTTCTTC.